This TCR beta chain stems from a study of CD4+ T cells in melanoma (dated by TCRdb to 2022 to 2024). At the level of the whole study: Neoantigen-specific CD4+ T cells in human melanoma were what the study investigated.

For CDR1 and CDR2, the germline V gene lists SGHRS and YFSETQ. The CDR3, cysteine through phenylalanine, is 18 amino acids long. Solely the CDR3 DNA is kept, with 54 bases framed from the first base. Compared with germline, V lacks 0 bases and J lacks 1 base; bases without a gene match: 8. The library was obtained by the immunoSEQ multiplex PCR assay. The table was pulled from immuneACCESS by TCRdb, which kept in-frame rearrangements only. Such tables lose some clones; where checked, under half of the loss comes from unresolved V genes, and the rest has no known cause. The sample includes over 7,500 clones, with approximately 69% observed a single time. The top ten hold about 20% of the sample. The donors were melanoma patients. Turning to this clone: Which antigen it targets is not known. No much larger clone is present one base from it, and per-base qualities are unavailable.

Findings and caveats that apply to the study as a whole: The report described a correlation between neoantigen-specific CD4+ T cells and the function of CD8+ T cells, macrophages and B cells. According to the report, neoantigen-specific CD4+ T cells in melanoma displayed diverse differentiation states.

The TCR was taken from a human donor with melanoma. The V gene is TRBV5-1 and the J gene is TRBJ1-1, and 11 bases in between align with TRBD1. The sequenced sample was peripheral blood. The DNA reads as follows: TGCGCCAGCAGCTTGGCCCAAGGGACAGGGGGGGCGAACACTGAAGCTTTCTTT. It codes for CASSLAQGTGGANTEAFF.